What follows are 26 T cell receptor beta chains derived from one specimen sequenced in a study of sequential checkpoint blockade in melanoma. Some clones are missing from TCRdb's copy, which holds only in-frame ones; the method was immunoSEQ multiplex PCR. The sample lists about 40,000 clones; 86% were seen once. Treatment defined: randomized to nivolumab then ipilimumab (arm A) or the reverse (arm B). The input for sequencing was CD8+ T cells sorted from blood (inferred from file names), taken from a patient given nivolumab and ipilimumab in sequence. These receptors came from a human donor with melanoma.

The rearrangement links TRBV6-5 to TRBJ2-3; 10 nucleotides align to TRBD2. Germline CDR1 and CDR2: MNHEY and SVGAGI. This CDR3 is 15 amino acids long. The V gene end was trimmed by 0 bases and the J gene end by 4 bases; junction bases not matched to a gene: 1. CDR3 nucleotides: TGTGCCAGCAGTTACTCGACTAGCGGGTCAGATACGCAGTATTTT. It yields the protein CASSYSTSGSDTQYF.

The gene calls are TRBV4-3 and TRBJ2-1, with 8 bases identical to TRBD1. The CDR3 consists of 19 residues. Germline V gives CDR1 LGHNA, CDR2 YSLEER. V was clipped by 0 bases and J by 2 bases; unmatched bases: 12. The CDR3 region is CASSQEPSFAGGTYNEQFF. The CDR3 bases are TGCGCCAGCAGCCAAGAACCCTCCTTTGCAGGGGGCACCTACAATGAGCAGTTCTTC.

This clone was seen once. The rearrangement uses TRBV7-9 and TRBJ2-5; 8 nucleotides line up with TRBD1. The CDR3 sequence is 14 residues long. CDR1 is SEHNR and CDR2 is FQNEAQ in the germline V gene (reference sequence). V trimming: 5 bases; J trimming: 5 bases; junction bases outside the gene matches: 7. CDR3 bases: TGTGCCAGCAGCCCTCAGGGGGCGTATGAGACCCAGTACTTC. This codes for CASSPQGAYETQYF. The full variable domain, with the rest looked up from reference TRBV7-9 and TRBJ2-5, is DTGVSQNPRHKITKRGQNVTFRCDPISEHNRLYWYRQTLGQGPEFLTYFQNEAQLEKSRLLSDRFSAERPKGSFSTLEIQRTEQGDSAMYLCASSPQGAYETQYFGPGTRLLVL.

This clone was counted a single time. The chain recombines TRBV29-1 with TRBJ2-7, with TRBD1 matching 11 bases. Unmatched junction bases numbered 2, after V lost 6 bases and J lost 4 bases. The germline CDR1 and CDR2 sequences are SQVTM and ANQGSEA. This CDR3 is 12 amino acids long. The CDR3 DNA reads TGCAGCGTCGGACAGGGGGCTTACGAGCAGTACTTC. Translating it yields CSVGQGAYEQYF.

Only one count was recorded for this clone. The chain uses TRBV5-1 and TRBJ1-1; D unresolved. The CDR3 sequence is 13 residues long. Trimming took off 5 bases at V and 1 base at J, with 9 bases between the two ends. Germline CDR1 reads SGHRS; CDR2 reads YFSETQ. The CDR3 region is CASRLGRNTEAFF. The CDR3 nucleotides are TGCGCCAGCAGGCTAGGCAGGAACACTGAAGCTTTCTTT. Full variable domain (remainder filled in from reference TRBV5-1 and TRBJ1-1): KAGVTQTPRYLIKTRGQQVTLSCSPISGHRSVSWYQQTPGQGLQFLFEYFSETQRNKGNFPGRFSGRQFSNSRSEMNVSTLELGDSALYLCASRLGRNTEAFFGQGTRLTVV.

The chain carries TRBV9 and TRBJ2-1; 9 bases match TRBD2. Germline trimming cut 4 bases from V and 8 bases from J; bases unmatched to any gene: 10. CDR1 and CDR2 (germline): SGDLS, YYNGEE. This CDR3 comprises 15 residues. DNA for the CDR3: TGTGCCAGCAGCCTTATAGCGGGAGTGCCCCATGAGCAGTTCTTC. Its translation: CASSLIAGVPHEQFF.

The chain carries TRBV13 and TRBJ2-2, with TRBD2 matching over 7 bases. The CDR3 covers 16 residues. The V gene end was trimmed by 3 bases and the J gene end by 2 bases; junction bases not matched to a gene: 6. The germline gives CDR1 PRHDT, CDR2 FYEKMQ (reference sequence). CDR3 region: CASSFSSGVNTGELFF. Here the CDR3 DNA reads TGTGCCAGCAGCTTCTCTAGCGGAGTAAACACCGGGGAGCTGTTTTTT.

This clone was recorded once. This chain joins TRBV27 and TRBJ2-4; tentatively, D is TRBD1 (5 bases). Trimming cost V 8 bases and J 9 bases, with 17 bases left between them. CDR1 and CDR2 from the germline V gene are MNHEY and SMNVEV (reference sequence). This CDR3 spans 13 amino acids. The CDR3 loop reads CASGYRGVGIQYF. For the CDR3, the DNA is TGTGCCAGCGGATATAGGGGCGTGGGCATTCAGTACTTC.

The chain joins TRBV2 to TRBJ2-7, with a weak D call TRBD2 (6 bases). The CDR3 runs to 15 residues. Germline assignment: CDR1 SNHLY and CDR2 FYNNEI. V lost 7 bases and J lost 4, with 20 bases in between. CDR3 amino acids: CASMITEGYAYEQYF. CDR3 DNA: TGTGCCAGCATGATAACGGAGGGATACGCTTACGAGCAGTACTTC.

The V and J genes are TRBV5-6 and TRBJ2-1; 7 bases align to TRBD2. CDR1 is SGHDT and CDR2 is YYEEEE in the germline V gene. The CDR3 extends over 13 amino acids. The V segment lost 6 bases and the J segment 3 bases; nucleotides outside the gene matches: 3. The CDR3 reads CASKGTNYNEQFF. The CDR3 DNA reads as TGTGCCAGCAAGGGGACTAACTACAATGAGCAGTTCTTC.

The chain recombines TRBV7-3 with TRBJ1-2; tentative D call: TRBD1 (6 bases). The CDR3 is made up of 14 amino acids. Germline loops: CDR1 SGHTA, CDR2 FQGTGA. V was trimmed by 5 bases and J by 4 bases, leaving 14 bases between them. CDR3 loop: CASSPAGGTYGYTF. CDR3 coding DNA: TGTGCCAGCAGCCCCGCGGGGGGCACCTATGGCTACACCTTC.

The chain joins TRBV6-5 to TRBJ2-7, with 7 bases matching TRBD1. Germline-derived CDR1 and CDR2 are MNHEY and SVGAGI. This CDR3 spans 14 amino acids. V was pared by 4 bases and J by 2 bases, with 5 bases of the junction left unmatched. The DNA of the CDR3 is TGTGCCAGCAGTTCGACAGGGTCGACCTACGAGCAGTACTTC. This gives the protein CASSSTGSTYEQYF.

This chain uses TRBV6-6 with TRBJ1-4, with D perhaps matching TRBD1 (5 bases). V was pared by 10 bases and J by 2 bases, with 17 bases between. The CDR3 length is 15 residues. The V gene's germline CDR1 is MNHNY and CDR2 SVGAGI (reference sequence). The CDR3 is CATKSGDHTNEKLFF. Written as DNA, the CDR3 is TGTGCCACCAAGTCGGGGGATCACACTAATGAAAAACTGTTTTTT.

J is TRBJ1-1 and V is TRBV29-1; D is uncertain. Germline lookup yields CDR1 SQVTM and CDR2 ANQGSEA. V gave up 8 bases and J gave up 5 bases, with 9 bases separating them. The CDR3 extends over 10 amino acids. The CDR3 DNA reads as TGCAGCCCATGGGAGACTGAAGCTTTCTTT. Amino acids: CSPWETEAFF. Full variable domain (outside the CDR3, taken from reference TRBV29-1 and TRBJ1-1): SAVISQKPSRDICQRGTSLTIQCQVDSQVTMMFWYRQQPGQSLTLIATANQGSEATYESGFVIDKFPISRPNLTFSTLTVSNMSPEDSSIYLCSPWETEAFFGQGTRLTVV.

This chain connects TRBV4-2 to TRBJ1-2; D is unclear. CDR3 length equals 16 residues. Trimming pared 0 bases from V and 0 bases from J, leaving 11 bases between. Germline CDR1 LGHNA, CDR2 YNFKEQ. The CDR3 sequence: CASSQEVEQTNYGYTF. In nucleotides, the CDR3 is TGTGCCAGCAGCCAAGAAGTCGAACAGACTAACTATGGCTACACCTTC.

The J gene is TRBJ2-5, the V gene TRBV9; TRBD1 matches at 8 bases. TRBJ2-7 matches the DNA end more closely, so the J call is doubtful. The CDR3 covers 14 residues. Germline V gives CDR1 SGDLS, CDR2 YYNGEE. CDR3 nucleotides: TGTGCCAGCAGCATCGGACAGGGTATCGACGAGCAGTACTTC. Protein: CASSIGQGIDEQYF.

This chain links TRBV7-9 with TRBJ1-2; TRBD1 might be the D (5 bases). This CDR3 comprises 16 residues. The ends were cut back, 7 bases at V and 4 bases at J, with 22 bases in the middle. CDR1 SEHNR and CDR2 FQNEAQ come from the germline V gene (reference sequence). As DNA, the CDR3 is TGTGCCAGCACTGAGGGGAGGGGCGCTTGGGTCTATGGCTACACCTTC. Protein sequence: CASTEGRGAWVYGYTF.

This clone is medium-sized. This CDR3 reads CASSWQVSYEQYF. CDR3 coding DNA: TGTGCCAGCAGCTGGCAGGTTTCCTACGAGCAGTACTTC. The chain carries TRBV7-9 and TRBJ2-7; D is unclear. V lost 4 bases and J lost 1, with 8 bases in between. CDR3 length: 13 amino acids. Germline CDR1 SEHNR, CDR2 FQNEAQ (reference sequence). Drawing the rest from reference TRBV7-9 and TRBJ2-7, the complete variable domain is DTGVSQNPRHKITKRGQNVTFRCDPISEHNRLYWYRQTLGQGPEFLTYFQNEAQLEKSRLLSDRFSAERPKGSFSTLEIQRTEQGDSAMYLCASSWQVSYEQYFGPGTRLTVT.

The gene calls are TRBV15 and TRBJ2-5; D is unclear. The V gene lost 1 base and the J gene lost 11 bases, with 14 bases spanning the gap. Germline V gene sequence: CDR1 LNHNV, CDR2 YYDKDF (reference sequence). The CDR3 sequence is 13 residues long. DNA of the CDR3: TGTGCCACCAGCAGAGTTTTCCCTGAGGAGCAGTACTTC. As protein: CATSRVFPEEQYF.

Written as DNA, the CDR3 is TGTGCCAGCAGCTCTGGCGGTGAGCAGTTCTTC. It codes for CASSSGGEQFF. This chain joins TRBV5-6 and TRBJ2-1; D remains unclear. There are 11 residues in the CDR3. Per the germline V gene, CDR1 is SGHDT and CDR2 is YYEEEE. V was trimmed by 3 bases and J by 9 bases, leaving 7 bases between them.

This clone has just one count. The chain joins TRBV6-5 to TRBJ2-3; 10 positions match TRBD2. Germline CDR1 is MNHEY and CDR2 is SVGAGI. The V segment lost 4 bases and the J segment 7 bases; nucleotides outside the gene matches: 11. The CDR3 is 16 amino acids. CDR3 amino acids: CASSFSLAGVMNTQYF. Written as DNA, the CDR3 is TGTGCCAGCAGTTTCTCTCTAGCGGGAGTAATGAATACGCAGTATTTT.

This sequence joins TRBV5-4 and TRBJ1-4; D is perhaps TRBD1 (6 bases). The CDR3 spans 15 residues. The germline gives CDR1 SGHNT, CDR2 YYREEE (reference sequence). Between the trimmed V and J ends, which lost 4 bases and 6 bases, there was a span of 16 bases. In nucleotides, the CDR3 is TGTGCCAGCAGCATTTGGACAGCCCGGGATGAAAAACTGTTTTTT. Encoded protein: CASSIWTARDEKLFF.

The CDR3 sequence: CASSSSGGGEKLFF. As DNA, the CDR3 is TGTGCCAGCAGCTCAAGCGGGGGGGGTGAAAAACTGTTTTTT. The chain employs TRBV9 and TRBJ1-4; D is possibly TRBD1 (5 bases). V was shortened by 4 bases and J by 7 bases, with 14 bases between the two germline ends. Germline lookup yields CDR1 SGDLS and CDR2 YYNGEE. The CDR3 loop spans 14 amino acids.

The CDR3 DNA reads TGCGCCAGCAGCCCCTCTAGCGGGAGTTACGAGCAGTACTTC. Amino acids: CASSPSSGSYEQYF. The chain joins TRBV5-1 to TRBJ2-7; TRBD2 aligns across 10 bases. Germline CDR1 is SGHRS and CDR2 is YFSETQ. This CDR3 contains 14 residues. V lost 4 bases and J lost 4; bases outside the gene matches: 5.

This chain joins TRBV27 and TRBJ2-1; 7 positions match TRBD1. V lost 4 bases and J lost 4; bases outside the gene matches: 7. Germline-derived CDR1 and CDR2 are MNHEY and SMNVEV (reference sequence). The CDR3 spans 15 residues. The CDR3 sequence: CASSWSGTDYNEQFF. The DNA of the CDR3 is TGTGCCAGCAGTTGGTCCGGGACAGATTACAATGAGCAGTTCTTC.

The CDR3 nucleotides read TGCGCCAGCAGCCAAGCGAGGTTTAATGAAAAACTGTTTTTT. It codes for CASSQARFNEKLFF. The chain has TRBV4-3 and TRBJ1-4; D is ambiguous. This CDR3 comprises 14 residues. The ends were cut back, 1 base at V and 4 bases at J, with 7 bases in the middle. CDR1 and CDR2 (germline): LGHNA, YSLEER.